Each of the 26 T cell receptor beta chains below was sequenced from the same sample in a study of blood T cell repertoires in COVID-19. This table comes from immunoSEQ multiplex PCR, and its TCRdb copy is limited to in-frame clones, with some not included. The table lists around 99,000 clones, roughly 82% of them singletons. The material sequenced was peripheral blood. Receptors originate from a woman of 80 years or more with active or convalescent COVID-19.

V gene TRBV27 combines with J gene TRBJ2-2; D gene ambiguous. V was cut by 5 bases and J by 1 base, with 8 bases left in between. The CDR3 has 14 residues. CDR1 is MNHEY, CDR2 SMNVEV, per germline (reference sequence). The chain's CDR3 is CASSRQMNTGELFF. The CDR3 region has the DNA TGTGCCAGCAGTCGACAAATGAACACCGGGGAGCTGTTTTTT.

This rearrangement joins TRBV3-1 (or the pseudogene TRBV3-2) to TRBJ1-2; D is unresolved. V lost 5 bases and J lost 8, with 12 bases in between. The CDR3 spans 12 residues. Germline V gene sequence: CDR1 LGHDT, CDR2 YNNKEL (reference sequence). The CDR3 region is CASSWAGEGYTF. In DNA form, the CDR3 reads TGTGCCAGCAGCTGGGCCGGGGAGGGCTACACCTTC.

V and J are TRBV15 and TRBJ2-7; 8 bases align to TRBD1. The V and J ends lost 3 bases and 2 bases, in that order; junction bases with no gene match: 9. CDR1 and CDR2 from the germline V gene are LNHNV and YYDKDF (reference sequence). The CDR3 totals 16 residues. The CDR3 sequence is CATSRGTGGRPYEQYF. CDR3 DNA: TGTGCCACCAGCAGGGGAACAGGGGGAAGGCCCTACGAGCAGTACTTC.

The chain uses TRBV7-2 and TRBJ2-1, with 11 bases matching TRBD2. The CDR3 consists of 16 residues. The germline V gene encodes CDR1 SGHTA and CDR2 FQGNSA. V was pared by 0 bases and J by 12 bases, with 10 bases of the junction left unmatched. The CDR3 bases are TGTGCCAGCAGCTTAGCGGTTAGCGGGAGGGCCGGGGGGCAGTTCTTC. Translating it yields CASSLAVSGRAGGQFF.

The CDR3: CASSPLKTQGPKDEKLFF. The CDR3 bases are TGCGCCAGCAGCCCCCTTAAAACACAGGGGCCGAAGGATGAAAAACTGTTTTTT. This chain connects TRBV5-1 to TRBJ1-4; 7 nucleotides align to TRBD1. The V gene end was trimmed by 4 bases and the J gene end by 6 bases; junction bases not matched to a gene: 18. CDR3 length: 18 amino acids. Germline CDR1 reads SGHRS; CDR2 reads YFSETQ.

The V call is TRBV5-5, the J call TRBJ2-5, with 7 nucleotides matching TRBD2. After removal of 4 bases from V and 5 bases from J, the junction contained 11 bases not matched to a gene. The germline V gene encodes CDR1 SGHKS and CDR2 YYEKEE (reference sequence). There are 15 residues in the CDR3. CDR3 sequence: CASSGRAGGIETQYF. The CDR3 DNA reads as TGTGCCAGCAGCGGGAGGGCCGGGGGAATTGAGACCCAGTACTTC.

The chain is built from TRBV7-2 and TRBJ2-1; possibly TRBD2 for D (5 bases). This CDR3 spans 17 amino acids. With 5 bases removed from V and 1 base from J, the gap between germline ends came to 18 bases. In germline, CDR1 is SGHTA, CDR2 FQGNSA. CDR3 sequence reads: CASSGLASGGSYNEQFF. CDR3 in DNA: TGTGCCAGCAGCGGACTGGCTAGTGGTGGATCCTACAATGAGCAGTTCTTC.

The chain carries TRBV28 and TRBJ2-2, with a tentative D call TRBD1 (7 bases). Trimming took 3 bases from V and 4 from J, leaving 9 bases between them. The CDR3 has 14 amino acids. Germline CDR1 is MDHEN and CDR2 is SYDVKM. CDR3 amino acids: CASSFQGGTGELFF. The CDR3 nucleotides read TGTGCCAGCAGTTTTCAGGGGGGCACCGGGGAGCTGTTTTTT.

The rearrangement links TRBV7-9 to TRBJ1-2, with D maybe TRBD1 (5 bases). CDR3 length: 12 residues. V lost 1 base, J lost 14 bases, and 14 bases lay in between. In germline, CDR1 is SEHNR, CDR2 FQNEAQ (reference sequence). CDR3 loop: CASSLELQGITF. The CDR3 bases are TGTGCCAGCAGCTTAGAATTGCAGGGTATTACCTTC.

This clone has only one observation. This chain links TRBV30 with TRBJ1-3; D gene uncertain. From germline, CDR1 is GTSNPN and CDR2 SVGIG (reference sequence). V was pared by 0 bases and J by 4 bases, with 13 bases between. The CDR3 is made up of 15 amino acids. Here the CDR3 reads CAWSVFSGVGNTIYF. CDR3 DNA sequence: TGTGCCTGGAGTGTGTTTTCCGGTGTGGGAAACACCATATATTTT.

Written as DNA, the CDR3 is TGCGCCAGCAGCTTGAGGGGTAGGGGTACCACTGAAGCTTTCTTT. Translating gives CASSLRGRGTTEAFF. This chain links TRBV5-1 with TRBJ1-1; weak D call: TRBD1 (5 bases). Trimming removed 1 base from V and 4 bases from J, with 14 bases in between. The V gene's germline CDR1 is SGHRS and CDR2 YFSETQ. This CDR3 comprises 15 residues.

This chain uses TRBV25-1 with TRBJ1-5; TRBD1 matches at 11 bases. This CDR3 comprises 15 residues. CDR1 is MGHDK and CDR2 is SYGVNS in the germline V gene. The V segment lost 4 bases and the J segment 4 bases; nucleotides outside the gene matches: 3. CDR3 nucleotides: TGTGCCAGCAGTGCCGGGACAGGGGGTAATCAGCCCCAGCATTTT. This translates into CASSAGTGGNQPQHF.

The V and J genes are TRBV3-1 (or the pseudogene TRBV3-2) and TRBJ1-1, with a weak D call TRBD1 (6 bases). The V and J ends lost 4 bases and 3 bases respectively, with 15 bases between them. CDR1 is LGHDT, CDR2 YNNKEL, per germline (reference sequence). The CDR3 has 15 amino acids. The CDR3 region is CASSPRTDAYTEAFF. The CDR3 DNA follows: TGTGCCAGCAGCCCACGGACAGATGCTTACACTGAAGCTTTCTTT.

This clone was recorded only once. The CDR3 reads CASSPIPRGFGTDTQYF. The CDR3 DNA is TGTGCCAGCAGCCCCATTCCCAGGGGGTTCGGAACAGATACGCAGTATTTT. The V gene is TRBV9, the J gene TRBJ2-3; 7 bases fit TRBD1. Germline CDR1 reads SGDLS; CDR2 reads YYNGEE. V trimming: 4 bases; J trimming: 3 bases; junction bases outside the gene matches: 14. This CDR3 has 17 residues.

Here the CDR3 reads CASSDPGSRETQYF. CDR3 DNA sequence: TGTGCCAGCAGTGACCCCGGGAGTCGGGAGACCCAGTACTTC. This rearrangement joins TRBV25-1 to TRBJ2-5; tentatively, D is TRBD2 (6 bases). V lost 3 bases and J lost 5, with 13 bases in between. Germline V gives CDR1 MGHDK, CDR2 SYGVNS. This CDR3 contains 14 residues. Full variable domain (outside the CDR3, taken from reference TRBV25-1 and TRBJ2-5): EADIYQTPRYLVIGTGKKITLECSQTMGHDKMYWYQQDPGMELHLIHYSYGVNSTEKGDLSSESTVSRIRTEHFPLTLESARPSHTSQYLCASSDPGSRETQYFGPGTRLLVL.

This clone occurred once. This chain links TRBV18 with TRBJ2-3, with 7 nucleotides matching TRBD2. The CDR3 sequence is 15 residues long. The V gene's germline CDR1 is KGHSH and CDR2 LQKENI. The junction had 11 bases not matched to a gene; V was cut back by 6 bases and J by 5 bases. Here the CDR3 reads CASSGLWEKRDTQYF. CDR3 DNA sequence: TGTGCCAGCTCGGGACTATGGGAGAAAAGAGATACGCAGTATTTT.

J is TRBJ2-7 and V is TRBV27; D may be TRBD2 (5 bases). V dropped 7 bases and J dropped 3 bases, with 22 bases sitting between them. The CDR3 extends over 16 amino acids. Per germline, CDR1 MNHEY and CDR2 SMNVEV (reference sequence). CDR3 region: CASNPRGLARNYEQYF. CDR3 DNA: TGTGCCAGCAACCCCCGGGGATTAGCGCGAAACTACGAGCAGTACTTC.

This clone has just a few counts. This chain joins TRBV21-1 and TRBJ2-7; the table's D call of TRBD2 was not tested on the DNA. TRBV21-1 is a pseudogene segment. CDR3 length: 20 residues. The CDR3 DNA reads TGTGCCAGCATCTCAAACCCACCGGGACTAGCAGAACCAGCTTTTTACGAGCAGTACTTC. The encoded protein is CASISNPPGLAEPAFYEQYF.

The chain employs TRBV27 and TRBJ2-2, with D unresolved. CDR1 is MNHEY, CDR2 SMNVEV, per germline (reference sequence). V lost 3 bases, J lost 4 bases, and 15 bases lay in between. This CDR3 is built from 16 residues. DNA of the CDR3: TGTGCCAGCAGTTTCAGATACATAAGTGGCACCGGGGAGCTGTTTTTT. Protein sequence: CASSFRYISGTGELFF.

The rearrangement joins TRBV7-8 to TRBJ2-3, with 8 bases aligning to TRBD2. This CDR3 comprises 15 residues. V shed 3 bases and J 8 bases; nucleotides not matched to a gene: 10. CDR1 is SGHVS, CDR2 FQNEAQ, per germline. The CDR3 spells CASSFRAGEGGTQYF. The CDR3 DNA sequence: TGTGCCAGCAGCTTCCGAGCGGGAGAAGGGGGTACGCAGTATTTT.

The V gene is TRBV18, the J gene TRBJ2-1; TRBD2 matches at 8 bases. This CDR3 has 16 amino acids. Germline values: CDR1 KGHSH, CDR2 LQKENI. Trimming took 5 bases from V and 6 from J; bases not matched to a gene: 12. CDR3 sequence (DNA): TGTGCCAGCTCAAGTACCGGGACTAGTAATGGCAATGAGCAGTTCTTC. This translates into CASSSTGTSNGNEQFF.

This clone was observed a handful of times. The genes are TRBV7-2 and TRBJ2-7, with 11 bases fitting TRBD1. CDR1 is SGHTA and CDR2 is FQGNSA in the germline V gene. J was trimmed by 3 bases and V by 5 bases; bases with no gene match: 12. This CDR3 is 17 amino acids long. The CDR3 nucleotides are TGTGCCAGCAGCCTGCGCCCCGGGACAGGGGGTAACTACGAGCAGTACTTC. It specifies CASSLRPGTGGNYEQYF.

The rearrangement links TRBV7-2 to TRBJ2-1; 11 bases match TRBD1. CDR1 SGHTA and CDR2 FQGNSA come from the germline V gene. The CDR3 is 15 amino acids. With 0 bases clipped from V and 10 bases from J, the junction kept 5 bases outside the gene matches. In nucleotides, the CDR3 is TGTGCCAGCAGCTTAGCCCGGACAGGGGGCCTCGAGCAGTTCTTC. This sequence encodes CASSLARTGGLEQFF.

The chain employs TRBV7-9 and TRBJ2-3; TRBD2 agrees at 11 bases. CDR3 length: 16 residues. V lost 5 bases and J lost 3; bases outside the gene matches: 7. Germline values: CDR1 SEHNR, CDR2 FQNEAQ (reference sequence). The chain's CDR3 is CASSKLAGASTDTQYF. DNA of the CDR3: TGTGCCAGCAGCAAACTAGCGGGAGCGAGTACAGATACGCAGTATTTT.

The chain has TRBV30 and TRBJ2-5, with TRBD2 identical over 10 bases. This CDR3 spans 14 amino acids. Losses at the gene ends were 5 bases for V and 2 bases for J; bases not matched to a gene: 5. From germline, CDR1 is GTSNPN and CDR2 SVGIG (reference sequence). The CDR3 protein is CAWAWTSGQETQYF. The DNA of the CDR3 is TGTGCCTGGGCCTGGACTAGCGGACAAGAGACCCAGTACTTC.

J is TRBJ2-1 and V is TRBV7-9, with 7 bases that match TRBD1. The CDR3 consists of 15 residues. Germline V gives CDR1 SEHNR, CDR2 FQNEAQ (reference sequence). V lost 5 bases to trimming and J lost 4 bases; unmatched junction nucleotides: 8. As DNA, the CDR3 is TGTGCCAGCAGCCTCCAACAGGGGTCATACAATGAGCAGTTCTTC. This translates into CASSLQQGSYNEQFF.